The clone carrying this TCR beta chain was detected only once. The antigen remains undetermined. CDR1 and CDR2 (germline): SEHNR, FQNEAQ (reference sequence). V was cut by 3 bases and J by 10 bases, with 10 bases left in between. This CDR3 contains 12 residues. The data were taken from a study of Ad26.COV2.S vaccination and SARS-CoV-2 variants. Specified treatment: some 20 received Ad26.COV2.S at low or high dose, single or two shots; roughly 5 received placebo; per-sample allocation not given. Each sample was drawn 63 days after the first injection (of vaccine or placebo). Sequenced by immunoSEQ multiplex PCR; TCRdb stores in-frame clones only, minus some. The data hold fewer than 400,000 clones, with over 80% observed a single time. Findings of the study overall: Measurements of TCR breadth and depth may have given underestimates of the total T cell responses.

J is TRBJ2-1 and V is TRBV7-9; a possible D gene is TRBD1 (5 bases). The sample in question was peripheral blood, obtained in a trial of Ad26.COV2.S vaccine versus placebo. The clonotype comes from a person aged 18-65 years who received the Ad26.COV2.S COVID-19 vaccine or a placebo. The CDR3 region is CASSLDTKEQFF. CDR3 coding DNA: TGTGCCAGCAGCTTGGACACTAAGGAGCAGTTCTTC.